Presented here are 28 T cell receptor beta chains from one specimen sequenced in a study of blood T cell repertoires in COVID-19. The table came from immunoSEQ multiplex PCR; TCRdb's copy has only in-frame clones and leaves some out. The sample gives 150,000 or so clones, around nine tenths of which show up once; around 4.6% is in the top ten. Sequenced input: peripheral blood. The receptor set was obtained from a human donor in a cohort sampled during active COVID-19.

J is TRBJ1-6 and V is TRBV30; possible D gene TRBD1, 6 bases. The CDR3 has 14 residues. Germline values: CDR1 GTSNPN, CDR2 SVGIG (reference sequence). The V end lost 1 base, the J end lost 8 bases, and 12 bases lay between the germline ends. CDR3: CAWSAQGFYSPLHF. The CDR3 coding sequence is TGTGCCTGGAGTGCCCAGGGGTTCTATTCACCCCTCCACTTT.

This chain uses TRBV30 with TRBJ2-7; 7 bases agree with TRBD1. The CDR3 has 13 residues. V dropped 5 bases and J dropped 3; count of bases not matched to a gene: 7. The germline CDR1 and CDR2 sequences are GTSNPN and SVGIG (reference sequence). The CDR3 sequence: CAWSGTALYEQYF. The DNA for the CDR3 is TGTGCCTGGTCCGGGACAGCGCTCTACGAGCAGTACTTC.

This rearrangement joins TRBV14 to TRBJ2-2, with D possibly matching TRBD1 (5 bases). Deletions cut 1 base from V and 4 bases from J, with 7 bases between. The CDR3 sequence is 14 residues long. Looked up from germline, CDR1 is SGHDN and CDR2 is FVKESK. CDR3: CASSQGQITGELFF. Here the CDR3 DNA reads TGTGCCAGCAGCCAAGGACAGATCACCGGGGAGCTGTTTTTT. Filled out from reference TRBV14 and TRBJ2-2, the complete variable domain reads EAGVTQFPSHSVIEKGQTVTLRCDPISGHDNLYWYRRVMGKEIKFLLHFVKESKQDESGMPNNRFLAERTGGTYSTLKVQPAELEDSGVYFCASSQGQITGELFFGEGSRLTVL.

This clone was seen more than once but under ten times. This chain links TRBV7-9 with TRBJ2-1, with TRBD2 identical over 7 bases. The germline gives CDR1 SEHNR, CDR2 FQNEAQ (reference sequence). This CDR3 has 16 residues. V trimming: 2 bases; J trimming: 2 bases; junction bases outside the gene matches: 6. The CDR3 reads CASSLYAGEAYNEQFF. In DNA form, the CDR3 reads TGTGCCAGCAGCTTATATGCGGGAGAGGCCTACAATGAGCAGTTCTTC.

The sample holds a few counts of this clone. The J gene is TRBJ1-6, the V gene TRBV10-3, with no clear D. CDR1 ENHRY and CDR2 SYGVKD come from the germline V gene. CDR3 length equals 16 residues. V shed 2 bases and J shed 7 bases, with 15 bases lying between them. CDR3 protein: CAISERQAVSNSPLHF. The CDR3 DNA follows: TGTGCCATCAGTGAGAGGCAGGCAGTATCCAATTCACCCCTCCACTTT.

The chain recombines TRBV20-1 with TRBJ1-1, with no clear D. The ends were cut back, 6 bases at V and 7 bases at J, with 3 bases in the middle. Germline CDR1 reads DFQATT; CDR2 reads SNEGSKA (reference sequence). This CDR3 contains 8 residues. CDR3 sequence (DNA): TGCAGTGCCAGTGAAGCTTTCTTT. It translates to CSASEAFF.

This CDR3 is CASFRQGTRQPEAFF. The CDR3 nucleotides are TGTGCCAGCTTTCGACAGGGGACGCGCCAACCTGAAGCTTTCTTT. The chain recombines TRBV2 with TRBJ1-1; 8 nucleotides match TRBD1. This CDR3 comprises 15 residues. V lost 8 bases, J lost 6 bases, and 14 bases stayed unmatched. The germline V gene encodes CDR1 SNHLY and CDR2 FYNNEI.

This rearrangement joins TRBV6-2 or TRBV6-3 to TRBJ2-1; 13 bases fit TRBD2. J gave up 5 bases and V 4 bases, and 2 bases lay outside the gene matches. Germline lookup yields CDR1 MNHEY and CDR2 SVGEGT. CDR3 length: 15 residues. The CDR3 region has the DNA TGTGCCAGCAGTTCCGGACTAGCGGGGGACAATGAGCAGTTCTTC. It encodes CASSSGLAGDNEQFF.

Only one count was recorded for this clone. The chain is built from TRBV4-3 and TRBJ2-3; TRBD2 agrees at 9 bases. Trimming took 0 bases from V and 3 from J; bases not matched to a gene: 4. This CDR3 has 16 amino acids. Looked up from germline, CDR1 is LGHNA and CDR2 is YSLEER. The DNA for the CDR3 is TGCGCCAGCAGCCAAGACCAAGCGGGGGGTACAGATACGCAGTATTTT. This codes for CASSQDQAGGTDTQYF.

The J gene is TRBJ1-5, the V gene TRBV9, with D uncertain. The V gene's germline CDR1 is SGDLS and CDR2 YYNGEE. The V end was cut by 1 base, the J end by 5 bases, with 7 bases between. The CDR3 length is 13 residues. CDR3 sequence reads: CASSVFPDQPQHF. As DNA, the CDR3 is TGTGCCAGCAGCGTATTCCCGGATCAGCCCCAGCATTTT.

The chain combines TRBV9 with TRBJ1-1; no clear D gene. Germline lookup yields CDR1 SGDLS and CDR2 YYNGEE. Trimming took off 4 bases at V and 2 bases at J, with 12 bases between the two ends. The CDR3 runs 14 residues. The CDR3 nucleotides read TGTGCCAGCAGCCAAGGCGGGGAAAACACTGAAGCTTTCTTT. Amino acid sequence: CASSQGGENTEAFF.

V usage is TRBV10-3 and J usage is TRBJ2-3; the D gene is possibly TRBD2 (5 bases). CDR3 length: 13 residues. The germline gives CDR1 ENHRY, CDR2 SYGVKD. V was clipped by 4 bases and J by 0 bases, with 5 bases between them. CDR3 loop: CAISGTSTDTQYF. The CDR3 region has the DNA TGTGCCATCAGTGGGACTAGCACAGATACGCAGTATTTT.

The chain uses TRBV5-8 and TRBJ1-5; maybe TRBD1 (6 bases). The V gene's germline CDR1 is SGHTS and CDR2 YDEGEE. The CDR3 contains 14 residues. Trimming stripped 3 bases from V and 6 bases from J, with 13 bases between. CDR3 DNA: TGTGCCAGCAGCTCGTCAGGGGTGGGTCAGCCCCAGCATTTT. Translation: CASSSSGVGQPQHF. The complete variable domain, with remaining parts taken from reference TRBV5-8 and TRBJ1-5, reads EAGVTQSPTHLIKTRGQQATLRCSPISGHTSVYWYQQALGLGLQFLLWYDEGEERNRGNFPPRFSGRQFPNYSSELNVNALELEDSALYLCASSSSGVGQPQHFGDGTRLSIL.

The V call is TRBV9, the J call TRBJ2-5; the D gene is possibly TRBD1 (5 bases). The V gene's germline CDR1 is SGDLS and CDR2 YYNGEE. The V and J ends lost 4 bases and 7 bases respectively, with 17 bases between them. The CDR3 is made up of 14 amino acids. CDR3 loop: CASSSKGVPRTQYF. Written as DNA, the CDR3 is TGTGCCAGCAGCTCCAAAGGGGTACCGAGGACCCAGTACTTC. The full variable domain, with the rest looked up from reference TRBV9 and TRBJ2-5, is DSGVTQTPKHLITATGQRVTLRCSPRSGDLSVYWYQQSLDQGLQFLIQYYNGEERAKGNILERFSAQQFPDLHSELNLSSLELGDSALYFCASSSKGVPRTQYFGPGTRLLVL.

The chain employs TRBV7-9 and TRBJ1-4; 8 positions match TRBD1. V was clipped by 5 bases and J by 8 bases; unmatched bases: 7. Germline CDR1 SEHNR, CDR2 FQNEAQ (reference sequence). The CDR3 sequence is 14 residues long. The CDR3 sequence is CASSTLGTGEKLFF. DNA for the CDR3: TGTGCCAGCAGCACCTTAGGGACAGGCGAAAAACTGTTTTTT. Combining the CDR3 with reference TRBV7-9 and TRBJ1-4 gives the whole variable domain DTGVSQNPRHKITKRGQNVTFRCDPISEHNRLYWYRQTLGQGPEFLTYFQNEAQLEKSRLLSDRFSAERPKGSFSTLEIQRTEQGDSAMYLCASSTLGTGEKLFFGSGTQLSVL.

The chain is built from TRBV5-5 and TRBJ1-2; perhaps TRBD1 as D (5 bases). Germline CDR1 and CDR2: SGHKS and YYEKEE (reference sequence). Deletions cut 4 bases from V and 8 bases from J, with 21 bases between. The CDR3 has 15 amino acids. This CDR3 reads CASSLQTDVSLGYTF. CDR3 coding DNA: TGTGCCAGCAGCCTACAGACAGACGTGAGTTTAGGCTACACCTTC.

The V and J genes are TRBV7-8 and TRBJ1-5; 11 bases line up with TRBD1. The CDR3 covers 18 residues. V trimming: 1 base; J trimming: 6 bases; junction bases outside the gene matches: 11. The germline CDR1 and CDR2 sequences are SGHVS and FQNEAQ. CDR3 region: CASSLVGGRTGGLQPQHF. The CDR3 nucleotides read TGTGCCAGCAGCTTAGTCGGGGGTAGGACAGGGGGCCTTCAGCCCCAGCATTTT.

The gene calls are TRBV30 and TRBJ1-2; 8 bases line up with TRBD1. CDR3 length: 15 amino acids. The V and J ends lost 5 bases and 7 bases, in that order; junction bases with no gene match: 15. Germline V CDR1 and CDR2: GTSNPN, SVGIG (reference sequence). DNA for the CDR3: TGTGCCTGGTCCGAAACTGGACAGGGCGCCGGTGGCTACACCTTC. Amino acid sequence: CAWSETGQGAGGYTF.

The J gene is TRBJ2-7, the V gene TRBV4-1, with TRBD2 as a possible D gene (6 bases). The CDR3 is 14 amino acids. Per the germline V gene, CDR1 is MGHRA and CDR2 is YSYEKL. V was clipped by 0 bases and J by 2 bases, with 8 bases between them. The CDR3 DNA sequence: TGCGCCAGCAGCCAAGAGACTAGTACCTACGAGCAGTACTTC. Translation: CASSQETSTYEQYF.

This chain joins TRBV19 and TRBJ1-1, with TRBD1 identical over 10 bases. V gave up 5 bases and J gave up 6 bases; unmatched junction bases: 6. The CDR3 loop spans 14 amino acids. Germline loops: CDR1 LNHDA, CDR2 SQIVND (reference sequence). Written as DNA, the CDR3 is TGTGCCAGTAGTGCGGACAGGGGGTTCCCTGAAGCTTTCTTT. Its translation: CASSADRGFPEAFF.

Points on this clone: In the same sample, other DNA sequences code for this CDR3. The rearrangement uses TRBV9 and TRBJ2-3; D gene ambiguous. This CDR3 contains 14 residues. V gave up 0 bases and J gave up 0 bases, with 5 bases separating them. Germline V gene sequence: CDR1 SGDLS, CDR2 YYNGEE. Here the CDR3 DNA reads TGTGCCAGCAGCGTAGAGACTAGCACAGATACGCAGTATTTT. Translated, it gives CASSVETSTDTQYF.

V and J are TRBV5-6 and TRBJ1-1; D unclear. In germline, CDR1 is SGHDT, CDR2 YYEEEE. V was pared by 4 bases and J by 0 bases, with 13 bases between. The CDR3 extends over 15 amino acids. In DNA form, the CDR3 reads TGTGCCAGCAGCCCACCGTGGCCCCTGAACACTGAAGCTTTCTTT. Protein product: CASSPPWPLNTEAFF.

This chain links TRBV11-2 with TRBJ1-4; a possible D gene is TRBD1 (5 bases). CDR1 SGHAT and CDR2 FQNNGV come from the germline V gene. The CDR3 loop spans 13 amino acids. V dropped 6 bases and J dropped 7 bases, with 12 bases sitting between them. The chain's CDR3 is CASSRGIIEKLFF. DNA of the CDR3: TGTGCCAGCAGTAGGGGCATAATTGAAAAACTGTTTTTT. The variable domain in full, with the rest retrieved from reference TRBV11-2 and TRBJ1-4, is EAGVAQSPRYKIIEKRQSVAFWCNPISGHATLYWYQQILGQGPKLLIQFQNNGVVDDSQLPKDRFSAERLKGVDSTLKIQPAKLEDSAVYLCASSRGIIEKLFFGSGTQLSVL.

The CDR3 spells CASGTVSGNTIYF. The CDR3, as DNA: TGTGCCAGCGGGACAGTCTCTGGAAACACCATATATTTT. The chain is built from TRBV12-3 or TRBV12-4 and TRBJ1-3, with TRBD1 matching over 7 bases. The V gene end was trimmed by 8 bases and the J gene end by 0 bases; junction bases not matched to a gene: 1. This CDR3 comprises 13 residues.

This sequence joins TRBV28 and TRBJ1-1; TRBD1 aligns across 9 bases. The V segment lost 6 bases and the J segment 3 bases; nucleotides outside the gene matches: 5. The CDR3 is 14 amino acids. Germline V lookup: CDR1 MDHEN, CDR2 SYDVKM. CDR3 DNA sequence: TGTGCCAGCAGGGGGACAGGGCCCCACACTGAAGCTTTCTTT. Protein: CASRGTGPHTEAFF. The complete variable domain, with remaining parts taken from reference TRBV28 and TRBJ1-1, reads DVKVTQSSRYLVKRTGEKVFLECVQDMDHENMFWYRQDPGLGLRLIYFSYDVKMKEKGDIPEGYSVSREKKERFSLILESASTNQTSMYLCASRGTGPHTEAFFGQGTRLTVV.

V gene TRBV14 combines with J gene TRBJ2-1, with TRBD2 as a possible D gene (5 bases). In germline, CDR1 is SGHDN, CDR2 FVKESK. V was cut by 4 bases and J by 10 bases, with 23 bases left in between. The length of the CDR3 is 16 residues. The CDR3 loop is CASSPAGRSGSREQFF. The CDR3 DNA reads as TGTGCCAGCAGCCCGGCAGGTCGGTCGGGAAGTAGGGAGCAGTTCTTC.

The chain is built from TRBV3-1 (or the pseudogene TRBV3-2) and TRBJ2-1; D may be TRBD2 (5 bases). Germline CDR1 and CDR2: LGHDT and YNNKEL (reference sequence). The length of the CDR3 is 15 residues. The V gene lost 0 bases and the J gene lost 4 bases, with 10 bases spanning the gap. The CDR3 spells CASSQDGGEYNEQFF. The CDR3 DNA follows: TGTGCCAGCAGCCAAGACGGTGGGGAGTACAATGAGCAGTTCTTC.

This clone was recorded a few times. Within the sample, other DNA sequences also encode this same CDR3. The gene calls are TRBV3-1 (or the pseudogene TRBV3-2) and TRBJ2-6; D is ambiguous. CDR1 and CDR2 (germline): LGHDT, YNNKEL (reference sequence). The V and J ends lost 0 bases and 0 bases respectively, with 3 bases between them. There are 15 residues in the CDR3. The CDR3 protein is CASSQDISGANVLTF. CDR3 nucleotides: TGTGCCAGCAGCCAAGACATCTCTGGGGCCAACGTCCTGACTTTC.